This T cell receptor (beta chain) is drawn from a study of blood T cell repertoires in COVID-19. The CDR3 spans 12 residues. The germline V gene has CDR1 SNHLY and CDR2 FYNNEI. V gave up 6 bases and J gave up 7 bases, with 9 bases separating them. The method was immunoSEQ multiplex PCR; TCRdb's version includes in-frame clones alone and lacks a portion of them. The sample shows about 27,000 clones, over 75% of them seen only once. The gene calls are TRBV2 and TRBJ1-4; D is uncertain. The TCR was taken from a man over 45 with active COVID-19. Sequencing used peripheral blood. The DNA of the CDR3 is TGTGCCAGCAGGGAGAGAGGTGAAAAACTGTTTTTT. It specifies CASRERGEKLFF.